This T cell receptor (beta chain) was captured by sequencing in a study of blood T cell repertoires in COVID-19. Libraries were prepared by immunoSEQ multiplex PCR; TCRdb keeps only in-frame clonotypes and omits some of them. The table lists 150,000 to 200,000 clones, about 81% of them singletons. V was clipped by 5 bases and J by 10 bases; unmatched bases: 7. This CDR3 region has 15 residues. In germline, CDR1 is SGHAT, CDR2 FQNNGV. The TCR was taken from a woman of 80 years or more with COVID-19, enrolled during active disease. The sequenced sample consisted of peripheral blood. The V gene is TRBV11-2, the J gene TRBJ2-1; 14 nucleotides agree with TRBD2. The chain's CDR3 is CASSPRLAGGGEQFF. Here the CDR3 DNA reads TGTGCCAGCAGCCCCCGACTAGCGGGAGGGGGGGAGCAGTTCTTC.